Listed here are 8 T cell receptor beta chains from one sample, sequenced in a study of early T cells in non-severe SARS-CoV-2 infection. One entry per CDR3 protein, called by TCRdb with MiXCR from the 5' RACE reads. The repertoire holds about 80,000 distinct CDR3 sequences, with roughly 6% as singletons. The specimen sequenced was whole blood. Source of these receptors: an adult who was a healthcare worker with PCR-confirmed SARS-CoV-2 infection or an uninfected control (not recorded which).

This clonotype was seen a handful of times. The rearrangement links TRBV18 to TRBJ2-3; 8 positions agree with TRBD1. The length of the CDR3 is 16 residues. J was trimmed by 5 bases and V by 0 bases; bases with no gene match: 7. From germline, CDR1 is KGHSH and CDR2 LQKENI. The chain's CDR3 is CASSPPGRGPGDTQYF. CDR3 in DNA: TGTGCCAGCTCACCACCGGGCAGGGGGCCGGGAGATACGCAGTATTTT.

This clonotype was seen repeatedly, ten times or more. The rearrangement joins TRBV9 to TRBJ2-7; no clear D gene. V was pared by 0 bases and J by 5 bases, with 12 bases between. This CDR3 has 14 amino acids. CDR1 and CDR2 (germline): SGDLS, YYNGEE. The CDR3 reads CASSVGVAAHEQYF. Here the CDR3 DNA reads TGTGCCAGCAGCGTAGGGGTAGCCGCCCACGAGCAGTACTTC.

Only a few counts were recorded for this clonotype. The chain has TRBV30 and TRBJ1-2, with a tentative D call TRBD1 (5 bases). CDR1 is GTSNPN and CDR2 is SVGIG in the germline V gene (reference sequence). Trimming took off 6 bases at V and 8 bases at J, with 16 bases between the two ends. This CDR3 spans 12 amino acids. This CDR3 reads CACPGGSGGYTF. Here the CDR3 DNA reads TGTGCCTGCCCGGGGGGAAGCGGGGGCTACACCTTC.

This clonotype occurred a few times. J is TRBJ2-4 and V is TRBV6-5; D tentatively reads TRBD1 or TRBD2 (5 bases each). Germline CDR1 MNHEY, CDR2 SVGAGI. Trimming removed 0 bases at V and 0 bases at J, with 15 bases between. The CDR3 consists of 18 residues. CDR3 residues: CASSYSGTPSGAKNIQYF. The CDR3 DNA reads TGTGCCAGCAGTTACTCCGGGACCCCCAGTGGAGCCAAAAACATTCAGTACTTC.

This clonotype was detected many times. The V gene is TRBV7-6, the J gene TRBJ2-2; D tentatively fits TRBD1 or TRBD2 (5 bases each). V dropped 4 bases and J dropped 4 bases, with 16 bases sitting between them. This CDR3 has 16 residues. The germline CDR1 and CDR2 sequences are SGHVS and FNYEAQ. For the CDR3, the DNA is TGTGCCAGCAGCTCGAGGGGTAGCGCTGGCACCGGGGAGCTGTTTTTT. This encodes CASSSRGSAGTGELFF.

The V gene is TRBV7-9, the J gene TRBJ2-1; 8 bases map to TRBD2. CDR3 length: 15 amino acids. The V gene end was trimmed by 3 bases and the J gene end by 7 bases; junction bases not matched to a gene: 8. CDR1 SEHNR and CDR2 FQNEAQ come from the germline V gene (reference sequence). Here the CDR3 DNA reads TGTGCCAGCAGCTTCAAGTCTAGCGGGCCGAATGAGCAGTTCTTC. Translated: CASSFKSSGPNEQFF.

This clonotype was observed at least ten times. The genes are TRBV10-3 and TRBJ2-2, with a possible D match to TRBD1 (6 bases). The CDR3 has 16 residues. Germline CDR1 reads ENHRY; CDR2 reads SYGVKD. V was clipped by 11 bases and J by 4 bases, with 23 bases between them. For the CDR3, the DNA is TGTGCCTTCAAAACTGGGGGACACCAAGGCACCGGGGAGCTGTTTTTT. Encoded protein: CAFKTGGHQGTGELFF.

This clonotype has just a few counts. The chain links TRBV2 to TRBJ2-7; TRBD1 matches 9 bases. The CDR3 runs to 12 residues. V lost 5 bases and J lost 6; bases outside the gene matches: 2. The germline CDR1 and CDR2 sequences are SNHLY and FYNNEI. In DNA, the CDR3 is TGTGCCAGCAGTTTGGACAGGGGCGAGCAGTACTTC. This sequence encodes CASSLDRGEQYF. Full variable domain (outside the CDR3, taken from reference TRBV2 and TRBJ2-7): EPEVTQTPSHQVTQMGQEVILRCVPISNHLYFYWYRQILGQKVEFLVSFYNNEISEKSEIFDDQFSVERPDGSNFTLKIRSTKLEDSAMYFCASSLDRGEQYFGPGTRLTVT.